Sequencing of this TCR beta chain was carried out in a study of Ad26.COV2.S vaccination and SARS-CoV-2 variants. V was trimmed by 10 bases and J by 10 bases, leaving 17 bases between them. The CDR3 is 13 residues long. The germline V gene encodes CDR1 ENHRY and CDR2 SYGVKD. Sequenced by immunoSEQ multiplex PCR; TCRdb stores in-frame clones only, minus some. The table lists about 680,000 clones, more than 80% of them singletons. The count of this clone is one. The treatment denotes: about 20 received Ad26.COV2.S at low or high dose, single or two shots; several received placebo; per-sample allocation not given. The samples date from day 63 after the first vaccine or placebo injection.

Specimen: peripheral blood, collected in a trial of Ad26.COV2.S vaccine versus placebo. The TCR comes from a person aged 18-60 years who received the Ad26.COV2.S COVID-19 vaccine or a placebo. The chain recombines TRBV10-3 with TRBJ1-6; the D gene is possibly TRBD1 (5 bases). The CDR3 reads CATGASLRSPLHF. The CDR3 DNA is TGTGCCACCGGGGCCTCCCTGCGCTCACCCCTCCACTTT.